The rows below give T cell receptor beta chains drawn from one sample of a study of T cell changes during pregnancy in multiple sclerosis. Assay: immunoSEQ multiplex PCR; the TCRdb copy retains only in-frame clones and omits some. The data show approximately 57,000 clones, about 91% seen once. This sample comprised CD4+ T cells from peripheral blood mononuclear cells, obtained in the second trimester of pregnancy. These TCRs come from a female donor with multiple sclerosis, enrolled in a pregnancy study. Each CDR3 is given with its conserved first and last residue. A D gene is named only where the DNA matches it firmly. The size of a clone is reported for some rows only, either as once, few or many, or as a class for expanded clones.

>NA|TRBJ2-2|TRBD1|TRBV10-3
TGTGCCATCAGTGACCGGGGACAGGGGGCCGGGGAGCTGTTTTTT
CAISDRGQGAGELFF
>once|TRBJ2-7|TRBD2|TRBV28
TGTGCCAGCAGCCTGAGCGGGAAAACTTCCTACGAGCAGTACTTC
CASSLSGKTSYEQYF
>NA|TRBJ1-1|NA|TRBV28
TGTGCCAGCACGGGGAACACTGAAGCTTTCTTT
CASTGNTEAFF
>NA|TRBJ2-1|NA|TRBV19
TGTGCCAGTAGTATTGCGGGGAACTCCTACAATGAGCAGTTCTTC
CASSIAGNSYNEQFF
>NA|TRBJ1-5|NA|TRBV9
TGTGCCAGCAGCACGGGGGAGGGTGAGGGGCCCCAGCATTTT
CASSTGEGEGPQHF
>NA|TRBJ1-5|TRBD1|TRBV2
TGTGCCAGCGACAGGGGTAGCAATCAGCCCCAGCATTTT
CASDRGSNQPQHF
>NA|TRBJ1-5|NA|TRBV19
TGTGCCAGTCGGCCAGGGGTTAGCAATCAGCCCCAGCATTTT
CASRPGVSNQPQHF
>NA|TRBJ2-1|TRBD2|TRBV7-2
TGTGCCAGCAGCTTATATTTGGGGTCGGGCGGGAGGCTGTTCTTC
CASSLYLGSGGRLFF
>NA|TRBJ1-6|NA|TRBV30
TGTGCCTGGAACCGTGGGGGGACCCGGGGGACCTATAATTCACCCCTCCACTTT
CAWNRGGTRGTYNSPLHF
>NA|TRBJ1-5|NA|TRBV5-1
TGCGCCAGCAGCTTGGACCTCGGTCAGCCCCAGCATTTT
CASSLDLGQPQHF
>NA|TRBJ2-1|NA|TRBV20-1
TGCAGTGCCTCAGCGGTGAATGAGCAGTTCTTC
CSASAVNEQFF
>NA|TRBJ2-7|NA|TRBV19
TGTGCCAGCGCCAGGACAGAAAAATACCACGAGCAGTACTTC
CASARTEKYHEQYF
>once|TRBJ2-2|NA|TRBV9
TGTGCCAGCAGCGTAGGCCAGGGGGAGGCCACCGGGGAGCTGTTTTTT
CASSVGQGEATGELFF
>NA|TRBJ2-7|TRBD1|TRBV13
TGTGCCAGCAGCTTAGGAGACAGGGGCGAGCAGTACTTC
CASSLGDRGEQYF
>NA|TRBJ1-1|TRBD1|TRBV2
TGTGCCGGAAAGGGGGACAGGGGGACTGAAGCTTTCTTT
CAGKGDRGTEAFF
>NA|TRBJ2-6|TRBD1|TRBV19
TGTGCCAGTACCACCAGGGGACAGGACCCCTCTGGGGCCAACGTCCTGACTTTC
CASTTRGQDPSGANVLTF
>NA|TRBJ2-1|NA|TRBV7-3
TGTGCCAGCAGCCTGACTAGAGCTGAGCAGTTCTTC
CASSLTRAEQFF
>NA|TRBJ2-7|NA|TRBV28
TGTGCCAGCAGTCCTACCTGGGCCTCCTACGAGCAGTACTTC
CASSPTWASYEQYF
>NA|TRBJ2-1|TRBD2|TRBV5-6
TGTGCCAGCAGTCGTCCGGGACTAGCGGGAGTGGGCAATGAGCAGTTCTTC
CASSRPGLAGVGNEQFF
>NA|TRBJ1-5|NA|TRBV4-1
TGCGCCAGCAGCCAAGCCCCTAATCAGCCCCAGCATTTT
CASSQAPNQPQHF
>NA|TRBJ1-6|NA|TRBV7-8
TGTGCCAGCAGCTTGGGGAGGGGGGGAGGGCGATCACCCCTCCACTTT
CASSLGRGGGRSPLHF
>NA|TRBJ2-1|TRBD1|TRBV6-1
TGTGCCAGCAGTGAAGTGTTGTCGGGACAGGGGATATACAATGAGCAGTTCTTC
CASSEVLSGQGIYNEQFF
>NA|TRBJ2-5|TRBD1|TRBV6-1
TGTGCCAGCAGTGAGCGACTTACAGAGGGACAGGCGTACTTC
CASSERLTEGQAYF
>NA|TRBJ1-6|TRBD1|TRBV2
TGTGCCAGCAGCGAGGGACAGGGGGCGTTAAGAATTTCACCCCTCCACTTT
CASSEGQGALRISPLHF
>NA|TRBJ2-2|TRBD2|TRBV5-1
TGCGCCAGCCTAAGCGGGACCAACACCGGGGAGCTGTTTTTT
CASLSGTNTGELFF
>NA|TRBJ2-5|NA|TRBV5-4
TGTGCCAGCAGCTCGAGGCAGGGTTCCCAAGAGACCCAGTACTTC
CASSSRQGSQETQYF
>NA|TRBJ1-2|TRBD1|TRBV7-8
TGTGCCAGCAGCTCTAACCGGGACAGGGCAGTCTATGGCTACACCTTC
CASSSNRDRAVYGYTF
>NA|TRBJ2-3|NA|TRBV7-6
TGTGCCAGCAGCGAGGACAGCCGGAGCACAGATACGCAGTATTTT
CASSEDSRSTDTQYF
>NA|TRBJ2-7|NA|TRBV5-1
TGCGCCAGCAGCTTGGAGCACTACGAGCAGTACTTC
CASSLEHYEQYF
>NA|TRBJ2-5|NA|TRBV7-3
TGTGCCAGCAGCTTCAGGGGCGAGGGGGGGGAGACCCAGTACTTC
CASSFRGEGGETQYF
>NA|TRBJ2-3|TRBD2|TRBV5-1
TGCGCCAGCAGCTTGGATGGGACTAGCGGGCTCGGGACAGATACGCAGTATTTT
CASSLDGTSGLGTDTQYF
>NA|TRBJ2-2|TRBD2|TRBV7-3
TGTGCCAGCAGCCCAAACGGAGCGGGAGGCCCCTTAGGCACCGGGGAGCTGTTTTTT
CASSPNGAGGPLGTGELFF
>NA|TRBJ1-1|NA|TRBV7-2
TGTGCCAGCAGCTTTACAGAGGGCACTGAAGCTTTCTTT
CASSFTEGTEAFF
>once|TRBJ2-5|NA|TRBV19
TGTGCCAGTAGTATGAACCCCCCGGACAGTCCCTGGGAGACCCAGTACTTC
CASSMNPPDSPWETQYF
>NA|TRBJ2-3|NA|TRBV5-4
TGTGCCAGCAGCCGGGCTGCGGGCGAGGCGCAGTATTTT
CASSRAAGEAQYF
>NA|TRBJ2-2|TRBD1|TRBV5-1
TGCGCCAGCAGCTGGCGACAGGGCCAAAATGCCGGGGAGCTGTTTTTT
CASSWRQGQNAGELFF
>NA|TRBJ2-1|TRBD2|TRBV5-1
TGCGCCAGCAGCTCCACTACTAGCGGGAGCAGAAATGAGCAGTTCTTC
CASSSTTSGSRNEQFF
>NA|TRBJ1-1|NA|TRBV7-8
TGTGCCAGCAGGGGAGGGGTATCCACTTTCACTGAAGCTTTCTTT
CASRGGVSTFTEAFF
>NA|TRBJ2-7|NA|TRBV4-2
TGTGCCAGCAGCCAAGCGACTAATAAAGACGAGCAGTACTTC
CASSQATNKDEQYF
>NA|TRBJ1-2|NA|TRBV6-1
TGTGCCAGCAGGGGGGCGGTTAGCAGTAGTGGCTACACCTTC
CASRGAVSSSGYTF
>NA|TRBJ1-2|TRBD1|TRBV19
TGTGCCAGTAGTACGACAGGGGGAATCTATGGCTACACCTTC
CASSTTGGIYGYTF